The rows below give T cell receptor beta chains drawn from one sample of a study of cytomegalovirus exposure and HLA in healthy donors. Here immunoSEQ multiplex PCR was the method, and the copy in TCRdb shows in-frame clones only, minus some. The sample comprises approximately 220,000 clones, about 79% of which are singletons, and roughly 1.9% rests with the top ten. Material: PBMCs. Receptors were obtained from a male donor in good health and CMV-seronegative. CDR3s include the opening cysteine and the closing phenylalanine or tryptophan. The order of the fields is J gene, V gene, CDR3 protein.

J gene: TRBJ1-1; V gene: TRBV9; CDR3 protein: CASSVDGSEAFF
J gene: TRBJ2-1; V gene: TRBV5-4; CDR3 protein: CASSLWQGDNEQFF
J gene: TRBJ1-4; V gene: TRBV6-5; CDR3 protein: CASSFSGSYEKLFF
J gene: TRBJ2-5; V gene: TRBV4-1; CDR3 protein: CASSLGTSTTETQYF
J gene: TRBJ2-5; V gene: TRBV5-4; CDR3 protein: CASSLAAGVETQYF
J gene: TRBJ1-1; V gene: TRBV5-6; CDR3 protein: CASSLEGRDWTLNTEAFF
J gene: TRBJ2-5; V gene: TRBV9; CDR3 protein: CASSVAPTGGLGQETQYF
J gene: TRBJ1-6; V gene: TRBV7-9; CDR3 protein: CASSPDRGSNSPLHF
J gene: TRBJ2-7; V gene: TRBV28; CDR3 protein: CASSLGGVAGPSEQYF
J gene: TRBJ1-2; V gene: TRBV29-1; CDR3 protein: CSVVHGNYGYTF
J gene: TRBJ2-6; V gene: TRBV11-2; CDR3 protein: CASRSTGGTGANVLTF
J gene: TRBJ1-1; V gene: TRBV28; CDR3 protein: CASEGGVSTEAFF
J gene: TRBJ1-2; V gene: TRBV21-1; CDR3 protein: CASSNGQADFYGYTF
J gene: TRBJ2-1; V gene: TRBV5-6; CDR3 protein: CASSFTTLTYNEQFF
J gene: TRBJ2-7; V gene: TRBV20-1; CDR3 protein: CSASRVYEQYF
J gene: TRBJ1-1; V gene: TRBV5-1; CDR3 protein: CASSNLTVGNTEAFF
J gene: TRBJ2-1; V gene: TRBV6-4; CDR3 protein: CASSPTSGSGNEQFF